A single sample gave rise to the 25 T cell receptor beta chains below, sequenced in a study of blood T cell repertoires in COVID-19. Sequencing was performed with immunoSEQ multiplex PCR; in TCRdb, only in-frame clones are kept and a portion is missing. The sample contains 250,000 or so clones, around 90% of which appear only once. Sequencing was carried out using peripheral blood. These receptors were collected from a woman aged 55-70 years with COVID-19, enrolled during active disease.

As regards this clone: The same CDR3 also results from other DNA sequences found in this sample. The V gene is TRBV24-1, the J gene TRBJ2-2, with D possibly TRBD1 on 5 matching bases. The length of the CDR3 is 16 residues. V was shortened by 4 bases and J by 8 bases, with 19 bases between the two germline ends. CDR1 KGHDR and CDR2 SFDVKD come from the germline V gene. CDR3 residues: CATSDTAEAGQGELFF. In DNA, the CDR3 is TGTGCCACCAGTGACACCGCCGAGGCAGGACAAGGGGAGCTGTTTTTT.

This clone was recorded only once. V is TRBV6-6 and J is TRBJ2-1, with D perhaps matching TRBD2 (6 bases). Trimming shortened V by 8 bases and J by 7 bases, and 18 bases separated the two germline ends. Germline CDR1 reads MNHNY; CDR2 reads SVGAGI (reference sequence). The CDR3 length is 14 residues. CDR3 in DNA: TGTGCCAGCGGGGGGAAGGAAGTAGGGAATGAGCAGTTCTTC. Amino acids: CASGGKEVGNEQFF.

The table lists this clone with a few counts. The chain has TRBV6-5 and TRBJ1-1; possible D gene TRBD1, 6 bases. The germline V gene encodes CDR1 MNHEY and CDR2 SVGAGI. This CDR3 contains 14 residues. V lost 6 bases to trimming and J lost 5 bases, with 16 bases between them. CDR3 coding DNA: TGTGCCAGCAGCGAGGTCAGGGGTGAGACTGAAGCTTTCTTT. This gives the protein CASSEVRGETEAFF.

The chain combines TRBV11-2 with TRBJ2-3, with 10 positions matching TRBD2. The CDR3 has 15 amino acids. V shed 3 bases, J shed 2 bases, and the junction held 2 bases outside the gene matches. CDR1 is SGHAT, CDR2 FQNNGV, per germline. The CDR3 nucleotides read TGTGCCAGCAGCTTTAGCGGGGGGTACACAGATACGCAGTATTTT. Translation: CASSFSGGYTDTQYF.

This chain links TRBV2 with TRBJ2-5; the match to TRBD2 covers 11 bases. The CDR3 is made up of 17 amino acids. The V and J ends lost 1 base and 4 bases, in that order; junction bases with no gene match: 8. Germline lookup yields CDR1 SNHLY and CDR2 FYNNEI. This CDR3 reads CASSEELAGGTGETQYF. CDR3 DNA: TGTGCCAGCAGTGAAGAGCTAGCGGGGGGTACGGGAGAGACCCAGTACTTC.

In the case of this clone: Other DNA sequences in the same sample also yield this CDR3. The chain carries TRBV7-2 and TRBJ1-2, with D possibly being TRBD1 (6 bases). Trimming stripped 1 base from V and 5 bases from J, with 8 bases between. CDR3 length equals 13 residues. In germline, CDR1 is SGHTA, CDR2 FQGNSA. Written as DNA, the CDR3 is TGTGCCAGCAGCTTAGACAGGGCTTATGGCTACACCTTC. This codes for CASSLDRAYGYTF.

The chain recombines TRBV3-1 (or the pseudogene TRBV3-2) with TRBJ2-1; TRBD2 aligns across 7 bases. Germline trimming cut 6 bases from V and 4 bases from J; bases unmatched to any gene: 9. CDR1 LGHDT and CDR2 YNNKEL come from the germline V gene (reference sequence). CDR3 length: 15 amino acids. The chain's CDR3 is CASSRSAGVYNEQFF. The CDR3 region has the DNA TGTGCCAGCAGTCGGAGCGCGGGGGTTTACAATGAGCAGTTCTTC.

This clone is a singleton in its sample. V and J are TRBV27 and TRBJ2-1; 12 nucleotides agree with TRBD1. The CDR3 has 16 amino acids. CDR1 and CDR2 from the germline V gene are MNHEY and SMNVEV (reference sequence). J lost 10 bases, V lost 2 bases, and 9 bases had no gene match. The chain's CDR3 is CASSLHGTGGLGEQFF. CDR3 nucleotide sequence: TGTGCCAGCAGTTTACATGGGACAGGGGGCCTCGGGGAGCAGTTCTTC.

The rearrangement uses TRBV5-7 and TRBJ2-1; TRBD1 aligns across 7 bases. TRBV5-7 is designated an ORF whose function remains uncertain. This CDR3 has 11 residues. V was pared by 1 base and J by 15 bases, with 4 bases of the junction left unmatched. The CDR3 is CASSLRQGGFF. The CDR3, as DNA: TGTGCCAGCAGCTTGAGACAGGGTGGGTTCTTC.

The V and J genes are TRBV7-2 and TRBJ1-2; 9 bases agree with TRBD1. Germline V gives CDR1 SGHTA, CDR2 FQGNSA. The CDR3 length is 15 residues. Unmatched junction bases numbered 6, after V lost 6 bases and J lost 1 base. This chain's CDR3 is CASRPDRGSNYGYTF. DNA for the CDR3: TGTGCCAGCAGACCGGACAGGGGTAGTAACTATGGCTACACCTTC. The complete variable domain, with remaining parts taken from reference TRBV7-2 and TRBJ1-2, reads GAGVSQSPSNKVTEKGKDVELRCDPISGHTALYWYRQSLGQGLEFLIYFQGNSAPDKSGLPSDRFSAERTGGSVSTLTIQRTQQEDSAVYLCASRPDRGSNYGYTFGSGTRLTVV.

The chain carries TRBV5-6 and TRBJ1-6, with TRBD1 matching over 10 bases. J lost 6 bases, V lost 3 bases, and 9 bases had no gene match. The CDR3 spans 17 residues. Germline V gene data show CDR1 as SGHDT and CDR2 as YYEEEE. The CDR3 loop reads CASSSPSGQGVNSPLHF. Written as DNA, the CDR3 is TGTGCCAGCAGCTCGCCCTCCGGACAGGGGGTTAATTCACCCCTCCACTTT.

The chain joins TRBV4-2 to TRBJ1-2; D perhaps matches TRBD1 (5 bases). CDR3 length: 15 amino acids. Trimming took 1 base from V and 6 from J, leaving 15 bases between them. Germline lookup yields CDR1 LGHNA and CDR2 YNFKEQ. CDR3 sequence (DNA): TGTGCCAGCAGCCAAGGAGCCCAGGGTGGAAATGGCTACACCTTC. It encodes CASSQGAQGGNGYTF.

The rearrangement uses TRBV5-1 and TRBJ1-3; D possibly corresponds to TRBD1 (5 bases). The ends were cut back, 4 bases at V and 4 bases at J, with 21 bases in the middle. Per the germline V gene, CDR1 is SGHRS and CDR2 is YFSETQ. CDR3 length: 17 residues. The CDR3 reads CASSPYPLQDPGNTIYF. For the CDR3, the DNA is TGCGCCAGCAGCCCCTACCCTCTACAGGATCCCGGAAACACCATATATTTT.

The chain uses TRBV3-1 (or the pseudogene TRBV3-2) and TRBJ1-2; D remains ambiguous. The germline V gene encodes CDR1 LGHDT and CDR2 YNNKEL (reference sequence). V gave up 0 bases and J gave up 4 bases, with 12 bases separating them. This CDR3 is built from 15 residues. The CDR3 DNA reads as TGTGCCAGCAGCCAAGATATCGGTGGTAGCTATGGCTACACCTTC. Encoded protein: CASSQDIGGSYGYTF.

This clone is a singleton in its sample. The rearrangement uses TRBV19 and TRBJ1-5; tentative D call: TRBD1 (6 bases). The germline CDR1 and CDR2 sequences are LNHDA and SQIVND (reference sequence). The CDR3 spans 17 residues. V lost 7 bases to trimming and J lost 1 base, with 20 bases between them. This CDR3 reads CASTVGTLLKSNQPQHF. As DNA, the CDR3 is TGTGCCAGTACCGTAGGGACATTACTCAAGAGCAATCAGCCCCAGCATTTT.

V and J are TRBV5-4 and TRBJ2-3, with TRBD1 matching over 8 bases. Trimming removed 5 bases from V and 4 bases from J; junction bases left unmatched: 6. CDR1 SGHNT and CDR2 YYREEE come from the germline V gene (reference sequence). The CDR3 has 14 residues. DNA of the CDR3: TGTGCCAGCAGGCGAGACAGGGGCTCAGATACGCAGTATTTT. Its protein product is CASRRDRGSDTQYF.

This clone was detected a few times. The chain joins TRBV7-2 to TRBJ2-7; D perhaps matches TRBD2 (5 bases). Trimming shortened V by 3 bases and J by 6 bases, and 12 bases separated the two germline ends. Germline V gives CDR1 SGHTA, CDR2 FQGNSA. The CDR3 consists of 13 residues. The CDR3, as DNA: TGTGCCAGCAGCTTGACCGAGGGTATCGAGCAGTACTTC. Amino acid sequence: CASSLTEGIEQYF.

This chain links TRBV5-8 with TRBJ2-2; D is unresolved. With 4 bases removed from V and 4 bases from J, the gap between germline ends came to 2 bases. This CDR3 is 11 amino acids long. Germline V gene data show CDR1 as SGHTS and CDR2 as YDEGEE. The CDR3 region is CASSRTGELFF. In nucleotides, the CDR3 is TGTGCCAGCAGCCGCACCGGGGAGCTGTTTTTT.

The gene calls are TRBV11-2 and TRBJ1-1; no clear D gene. This CDR3 is built from 13 residues. V lost 3 bases to trimming and J lost 7 bases, with 12 bases between them. Per the germline V gene, CDR1 is SGHAT and CDR2 is FQNNGV. The CDR3 coding sequence is TGTGCCAGCAGCTTTCTCTTACGGGGTGAAGCTTTCTTT. Encoded protein: CASSFLLRGEAFF.

This chain uses TRBV5-6 with TRBJ2-1, with 9 positions matching TRBD2. Germline V CDR1 and CDR2: SGHDT, YYEEEE. Trimming at V came to 0 bases and at J to 6 bases, leaving 10 bases not matched to a gene. The CDR3 runs 17 residues. This CDR3 reads CASSLVGGWRGGNEQFF. DNA of the CDR3: TGTGCCAGCAGCTTGGTGGGTGGTTGGCGGGGGGGCAATGAGCAGTTCTTC.

This clone was observed a single time. This rearrangement joins TRBV7-2 to TRBJ1-1; unclear D gene. The V end was cut by 1 base, the J end by 7 bases, with 7 bases between. Germline V lookup: CDR1 SGHTA, CDR2 FQGNSA. This CDR3 comprises 12 residues. CDR3 protein: CASSLGALEAFF. The CDR3 nucleotides read TGTGCCAGCAGCTTAGGGGCGCTTGAAGCTTTCTTT.

The V and J genes are TRBV24-1 and TRBJ1-3; 7 bases align to TRBD1. V dropped 2 bases and J dropped 0; count of bases not matched to a gene: 15. This CDR3 comprises 20 residues. Germline CDR1 reads KGHDR; CDR2 reads SFDVKD. CDR3 in amino acids: CATSDYDRERPRLSGNTIYF. The CDR3, as DNA: TGTGCCACCAGTGATTACGACAGGGAAAGGCCTAGGCTCTCTGGAAACACCATATATTTT.

The V gene is TRBV29-1, the J gene TRBJ1-4, with D tentatively TRBD1 (6 bases). The CDR3 has 15 residues. Germline CDR1 reads SQVTM; CDR2 reads ANQGSEA. V lost 4 bases and J lost 0, with 12 bases in between. CDR3 in DNA: TGCAGCGTTGCGGGACACAGTACAACTAATGAAAAACTGTTTTTT. This codes for CSVAGHSTTNEKLFF.

This chain joins TRBV6-4 and TRBJ1-1; D gene uncertain. V was shortened by 3 bases and J by 10 bases, with 15 bases between the two germline ends. Germline lookup yields CDR1 MRHNA and CDR2 SNTAGT. This CDR3 is 13 amino acids long. As DNA, the CDR3 is TGTGCCAGCAGTGAGGTGGCGGGATTGAGAGCTTTCTTT. This translates into CASSEVAGLRAFF.

The V call is TRBV9, the J call TRBJ1-1; possibly TRBD1 for D (6 bases). V lost 0 bases and J 1 base, leaving 19 bases between the germline ends. Germline V gene data show CDR1 as SGDLS and CDR2 as YYNGEE. This CDR3 has 18 amino acids. The CDR3 loop is CASSVDILVTTGNTEAFF. The DNA for the CDR3 is TGTGCCAGCAGCGTAGATATTCTAGTTACGACAGGGAACACTGAAGCTTTCTTT.